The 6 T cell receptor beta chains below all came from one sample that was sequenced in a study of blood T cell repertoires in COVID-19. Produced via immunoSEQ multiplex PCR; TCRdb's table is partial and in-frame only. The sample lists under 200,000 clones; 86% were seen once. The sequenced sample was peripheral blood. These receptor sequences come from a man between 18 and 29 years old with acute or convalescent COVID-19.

The CDR3 spells CASSYSGMNTEAFF. CDR3 bases: TGTGCCAGCAGCTACAGTGGAATGAACACTGAAGCTTTCTTT. This rearrangement joins TRBV2 to TRBJ1-1; D not resolved. The CDR3 consists of 14 residues. V gave up 6 bases and J gave up 0 bases, with 11 bases separating them. Germline V lookup: CDR1 SNHLY, CDR2 FYNNEI.

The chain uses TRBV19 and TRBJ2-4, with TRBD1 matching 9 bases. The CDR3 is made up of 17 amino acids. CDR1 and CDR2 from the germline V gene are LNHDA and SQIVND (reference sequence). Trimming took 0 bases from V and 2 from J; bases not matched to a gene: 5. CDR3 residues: CASSIEGQGYTKNIQYF. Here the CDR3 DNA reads TGTGCCAGTAGTATAGAGGGACAGGGTTATACCAAAAACATTCAGTACTTC.

Written as DNA, the CDR3 is TGTGCCAGCAGCCAAGGGGCAGGGACATATAGCAATCAGCCCCAGCATTTT. It translates to CASSQGAGTYSNQPQHF. This chain joins TRBV3-1 (or the pseudogene TRBV3-2) and TRBJ1-5; possibly TRBD1 for D (6 bases). CDR3 length: 17 residues. Germline CDR1 LGHDT, CDR2 YNNKEL (reference sequence). Between the trimmed V and J ends, which lost 1 base and 0 bases, there was a span of 13 bases.

CDR3 nucleotides: TGTGCCAGCAGCACGGGGTACCAAGAGACCCAGTACTTC. Translating gives CASSTGYQETQYF. This rearrangement joins TRBV7-9 to TRBJ2-5; maybe TRBD2 (5 bases). V was pared by 5 bases and J by 0 bases, with 7 bases between. Germline lookup yields CDR1 SEHNR and CDR2 FQNEAQ (reference sequence). This CDR3 region has 13 residues. Filled out from reference TRBV7-9 and TRBJ2-5, the complete variable domain reads DTGVSQNPRHKITKRGQNVTFRCDPISEHNRLYWYRQTLGQGPEFLTYFQNEAQLEKSRLLSDRFSAERPKGSFSTLEIQRTEQGDSAMYLCASSTGYQETQYFGPGTRLLVL.

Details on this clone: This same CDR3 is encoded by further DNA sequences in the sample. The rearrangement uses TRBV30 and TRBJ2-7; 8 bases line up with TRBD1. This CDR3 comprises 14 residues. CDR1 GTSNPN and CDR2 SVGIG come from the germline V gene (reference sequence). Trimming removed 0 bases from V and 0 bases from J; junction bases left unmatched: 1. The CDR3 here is CAWSVGTGSYEQYF. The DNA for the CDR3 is TGTGCCTGGAGTGTAGGGACAGGCTCCTACGAGCAGTACTTC.

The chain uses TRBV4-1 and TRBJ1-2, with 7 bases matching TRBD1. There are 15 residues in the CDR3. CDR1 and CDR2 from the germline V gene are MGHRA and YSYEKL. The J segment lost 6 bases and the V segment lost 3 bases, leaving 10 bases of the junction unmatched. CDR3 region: CASSQPADRDHGYTF. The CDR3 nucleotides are TGCGCCAGCAGCCAGCCCGCAGACAGGGACCATGGCTACACCTTC.